What follows describes a single T cell receptor (beta chain). V lost 4 bases and J lost 0, with 6 bases in between. Germline CDR1 KGHDR, CDR2 SFDVKD. The CDR3 runs 14 residues. The data are from a study of control samples from healthy donors and cancer patients. Assay used: immunoSEQ multiplex PCR; TCRdb lists only in-frame clones, some missing. The data show over 80,000 clones, about four fifths seen once. This TCR was sampled from a woman aged 25 to 39 in good health. Sequencing was performed on blood. This chain links TRBV24-1 with TRBJ1-5; D is undetermined. CDR3 amino acids: CATSESSSNQPQHF. The CDR3 DNA follows: TGTGCCACCAGTGAGTCCAGTAGCAATCAGCCCCAGCATTTT.